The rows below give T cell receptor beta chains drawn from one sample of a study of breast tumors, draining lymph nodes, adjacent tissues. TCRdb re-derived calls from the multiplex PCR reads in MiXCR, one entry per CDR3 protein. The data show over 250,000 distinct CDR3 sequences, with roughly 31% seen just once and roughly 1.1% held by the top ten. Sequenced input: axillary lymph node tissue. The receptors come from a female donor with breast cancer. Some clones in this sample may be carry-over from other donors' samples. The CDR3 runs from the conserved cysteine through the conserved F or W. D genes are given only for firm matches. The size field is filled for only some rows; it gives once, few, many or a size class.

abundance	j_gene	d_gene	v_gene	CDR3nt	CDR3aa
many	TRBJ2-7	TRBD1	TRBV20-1	TGCAGTGCTACAGGGGACAGGGGAGTAGACGAGCAGTACTTC	CSATGDRGVDEQYF
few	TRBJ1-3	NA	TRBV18	TGTGCCAGCTCACCAGAGGCCTCCTCTGGAAACACCATATATTTT	CASSPEASSGNTIYF
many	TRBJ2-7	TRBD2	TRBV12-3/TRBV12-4	TGTGCCAGCAGTTCGGGACTAGCCCTCTACGAGCAGTACTTC	CASSSGLALYEQYF
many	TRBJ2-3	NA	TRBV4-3	TGCGCCAGCAGCCAAGGGCAGGGCGAAACAGATACGCAGTATTTT	CASSQGQGETDTQYF
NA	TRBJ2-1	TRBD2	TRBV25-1	TGTGCCAGCAGTGAATCATCTAGCGGGAGCGATGAGCAGTTCTTC	CASSESSSGSDEQFF
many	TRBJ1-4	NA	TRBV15	TGTGCCACCAGCACAGGGACCGAAAAACTGTTTTTT	CATSTGTEKLFF
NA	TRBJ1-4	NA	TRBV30	TGTGCCTGGAGTGTATATAATGAAAAACTGTTTTTT	CAWSVYNEKLFF
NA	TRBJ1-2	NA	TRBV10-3	TGTGCCATCGCTAACGGGGGCGGAGATACGCAGTATGGCTACACCTTC	CAIANGGGDTQYGYTF
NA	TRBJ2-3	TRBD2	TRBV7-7	TGTGCTAGCAGCTTAGGGACTAGCGGGAGGGCTACGCAGTATTTT	CASSLGTSGRATQYF
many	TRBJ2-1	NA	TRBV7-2	TGTGCCAGCAGCTCCCGACTCGCTGGCTCCTACAATGAGCAGTTCTTC	CASSSRLAGSYNEQFF
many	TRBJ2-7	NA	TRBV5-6	TGTGCCAGCAGCTTGATGATTCGGAGGGGTGGATCGGGCGAGCAGTACTTC	CASSLMIRRGGSGEQYF
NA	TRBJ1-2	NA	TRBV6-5	TGTGCCAGCAGGCCCGGAGCAGCTTCGAACTATGGCTACACCTTC	CASRPGAASNYGYTF
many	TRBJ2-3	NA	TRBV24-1	TGTGCCGCCGTAAACAGGGGAGGACCCCCTAGCACAGATACGCAGTATTTT	CAAVNRGGPPSTDTQYF
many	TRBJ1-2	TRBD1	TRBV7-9	TGTGCCAGCAGCCTAAGCGGGACAGGGAACTATGGCTACACCTTC	CASSLSGTGNYGYTF
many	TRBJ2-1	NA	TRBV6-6	TGTGCCAGCAGCCCACCGGGACTCACGGGGAATGAGCAGTTCTTC	CASSPPGLTGNEQFF
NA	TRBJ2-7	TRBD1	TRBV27	TGTGCCAGCAGCTACCGACAGGGGGAATACGAGCAGTACTTC	CASSYRQGEYEQYF
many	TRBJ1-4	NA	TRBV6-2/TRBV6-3	TGTGCCAGCAAAGGGCCAGCCGAAAAACTGTTTTTT	CASKGPAEKLFF
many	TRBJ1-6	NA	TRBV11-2	TGTGCCAGCAGCTTAGCTGGCGATTCACCCCTCCACTTT	CASSLAGDSPLHF
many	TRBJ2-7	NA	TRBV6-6	TGTGCCAGCACACGGACAACTGATAGGCAGTACTTC	CASTRTTDRQYF
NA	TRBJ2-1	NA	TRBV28	TGTGCCAGCAGTCGCGAGGGTGAGCAGTTCTTC	CASSREGEQFF
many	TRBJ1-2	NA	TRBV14	TGTGCCAGCAGCCACTCCGCGGGCGGGGGGCGCGGTGGCTACACCTTC	CASSHSAGGGRGGYTF
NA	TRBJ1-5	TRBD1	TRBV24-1	TGTGCCACCAGCATTCTCGGACAGGGATTCAATCAGCCCCAGCATTTT	CATSILGQGFNQPQHF
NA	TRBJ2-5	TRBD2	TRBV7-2	TGTGCCAGCAGGGGTCCCAGGGAGGGGCCCCAAGAGACCCAGTACTTC	CASRGPREGPQETQYF
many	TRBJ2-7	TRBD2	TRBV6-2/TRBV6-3	TGTGCCAGCAGTTGGTCGGGGGGCGAGCAGTACTTC	CASSWSGGEQYF
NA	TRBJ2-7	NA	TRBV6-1	TGTGCCGGCAGCCGGACGGCCCTATACGAGCAGTACTTC	CAGSRTALYEQYF
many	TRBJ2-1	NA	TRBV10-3	TGTGCCATCACCCAGGACAGCTACAATGAGCAGTTCTTC	CAITQDSYNEQFF
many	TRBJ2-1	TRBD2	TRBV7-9	TGTGCCAGCAGCGGAGCGGGAGGGCCGTACAATGAGCAGTTCTTC	CASSGAGGPYNEQFF
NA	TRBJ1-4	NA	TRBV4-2	TGTGCCAGCAGCCAAGGAGGCGGACGTGGTGAAAAACTGTTTTTT	CASSQGGGRGEKLFF
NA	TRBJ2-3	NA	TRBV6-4	TGTGCCAGCTCAGCCCCGGGGATGCCAGATACGCAGTATTTT	CASSAPGMPDTQYF
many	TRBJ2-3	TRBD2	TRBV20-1	TGCAGTGCCGGAAACGGGAGGGCTGGAGATACGCAGTATTTT	CSAGNGRAGDTQYF
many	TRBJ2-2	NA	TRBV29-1	TGCAGCGTTGGGGATCTCAGGGTCACCGGGGAGCTGTTTTTT	CSVGDLRVTGELFF
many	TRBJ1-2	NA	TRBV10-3	TGTGCCATCAGGGAACAGGGAAGGGGGAACTATGGCTACACCTTC	CAIREQGRGNYGYTF
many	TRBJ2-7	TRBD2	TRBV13	TGTGCCAGCAGCACACGGGAGGGGGTTTCCTACGAGCAGTACTTC	CASSTREGVSYEQYF
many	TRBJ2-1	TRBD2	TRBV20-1	TGCAGTGCTGGCGGACTAGCGGACGTTGAGCAGTTCTTC	CSAGGLADVEQFF
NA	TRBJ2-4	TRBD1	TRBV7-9	TGTGCCAGCAGCGGCGGACAGGCAGACTATGTCATTCAGTACTTC	CASSGGQADYVIQYF
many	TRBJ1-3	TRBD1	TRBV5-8	TGTGCCAGCAGCTCGGGACAGGCGGGAGGAAACACCATATATTTT	CASSSGQAGGNTIYF
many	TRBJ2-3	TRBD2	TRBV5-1	TGCGCCAGCAGCTTGAGCGGGATGGTAGATACGCAGTATTTT	CASSLSGMVDTQYF
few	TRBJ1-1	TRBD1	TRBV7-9	TGTGCCAGCAGCACCCAGGGGGCCGGTGAAGCTTTCTTT	CASSTQGAGEAFF
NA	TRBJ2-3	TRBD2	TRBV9	TGTGCCAGCAGCGTACGGTTAGCGGGCGTATACAATGAGCAGTATTTT	CASSVRLAGVYNEQYF
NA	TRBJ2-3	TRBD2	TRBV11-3	TGTGCCAGCGGCTTAGATAGGACTAGCGGGAGGTCCGATACGCAGTATTTT	CASGLDRTSGRSDTQYF
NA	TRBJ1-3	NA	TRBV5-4	TGTGCCAGCAGCGCAGCGGCAGCGGGCTCTGGAAACACCGTATATTTT	CASSAAAAGSGNTVYF
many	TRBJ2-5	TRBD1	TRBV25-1	TGTGCCAGCAGTGACCAAACAGGGGTTCGGGAGACCCAGTACTTC	CASSDQTGVRETQYF